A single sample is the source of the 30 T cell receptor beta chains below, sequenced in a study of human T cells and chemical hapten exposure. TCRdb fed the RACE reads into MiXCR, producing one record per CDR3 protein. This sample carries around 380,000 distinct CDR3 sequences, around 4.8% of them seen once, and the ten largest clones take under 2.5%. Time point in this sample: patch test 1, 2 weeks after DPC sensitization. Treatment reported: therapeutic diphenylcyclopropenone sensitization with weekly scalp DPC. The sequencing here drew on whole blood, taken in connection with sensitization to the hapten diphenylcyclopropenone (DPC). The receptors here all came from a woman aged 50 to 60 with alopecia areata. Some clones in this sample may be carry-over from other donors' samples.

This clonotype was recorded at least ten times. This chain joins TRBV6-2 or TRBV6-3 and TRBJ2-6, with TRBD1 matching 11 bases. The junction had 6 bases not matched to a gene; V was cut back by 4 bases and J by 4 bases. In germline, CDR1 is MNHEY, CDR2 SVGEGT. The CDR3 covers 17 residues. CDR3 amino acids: CASSLRTGGTGANVLTF. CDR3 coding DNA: TGTGCCAGCAGTTTACGGACAGGGGGCACAGGGGCCAACGTCCTGACTTTC.

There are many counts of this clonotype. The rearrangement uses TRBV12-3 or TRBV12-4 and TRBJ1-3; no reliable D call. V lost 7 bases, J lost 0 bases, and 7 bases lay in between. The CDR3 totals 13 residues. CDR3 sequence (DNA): TGTGCCAGCAATCTAGCCTCTGGAAACACCATATATTTT. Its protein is CASNLASGNTIYF.

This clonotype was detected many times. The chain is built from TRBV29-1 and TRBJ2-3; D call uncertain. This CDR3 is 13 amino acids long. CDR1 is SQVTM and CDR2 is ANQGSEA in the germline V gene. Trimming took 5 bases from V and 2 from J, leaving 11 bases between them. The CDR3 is CSVYVRYTDTQYF. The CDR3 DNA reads TGCAGCGTTTATGTGCGGTACACAGATACGCAGTATTTT.

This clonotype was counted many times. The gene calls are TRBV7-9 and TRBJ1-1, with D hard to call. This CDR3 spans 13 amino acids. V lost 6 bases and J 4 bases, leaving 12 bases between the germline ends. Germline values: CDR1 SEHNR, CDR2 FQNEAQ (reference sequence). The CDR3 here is CASSAPGRTEAFF. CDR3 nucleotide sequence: TGTGCCAGCAGTGCGCCTGGGCGCACTGAAGCTTTCTTT.

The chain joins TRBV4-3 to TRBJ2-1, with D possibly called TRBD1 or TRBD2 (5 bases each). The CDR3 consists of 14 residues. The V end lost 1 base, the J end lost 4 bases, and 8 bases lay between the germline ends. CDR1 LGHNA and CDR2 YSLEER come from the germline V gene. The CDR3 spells CASSQGGVYNEQFF. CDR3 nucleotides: TGCGCCAGCAGCCAAGGAGGGGTATACAATGAGCAGTTCTTC.

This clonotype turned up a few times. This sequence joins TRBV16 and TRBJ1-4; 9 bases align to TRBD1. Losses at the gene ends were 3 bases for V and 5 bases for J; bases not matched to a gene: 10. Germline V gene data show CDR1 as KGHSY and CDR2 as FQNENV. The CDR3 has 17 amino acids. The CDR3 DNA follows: TGTGCCAGCAGCCATTTGGGCCCGGACAGGGGAAATGAAAAACTGTTTTTT. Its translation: CASSHLGPDRGNEKLFF.

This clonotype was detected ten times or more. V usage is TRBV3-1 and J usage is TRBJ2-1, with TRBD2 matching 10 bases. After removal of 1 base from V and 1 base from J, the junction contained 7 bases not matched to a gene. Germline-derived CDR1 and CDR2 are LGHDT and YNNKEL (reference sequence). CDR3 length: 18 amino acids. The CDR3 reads CASSQALAGAASYNEQFF. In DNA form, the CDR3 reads TGTGCCAGCAGCCAAGCGCTAGCGGGGGCTGCGTCCTACAATGAGCAGTTCTTC.

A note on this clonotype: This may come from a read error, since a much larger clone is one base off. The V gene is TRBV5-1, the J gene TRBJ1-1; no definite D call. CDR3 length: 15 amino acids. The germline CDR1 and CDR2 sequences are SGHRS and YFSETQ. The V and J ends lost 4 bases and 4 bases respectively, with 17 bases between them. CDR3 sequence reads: CASSPNPNKGTEAFF. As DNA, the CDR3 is TGCGCCAGCAGCCCGAACCCCAACAAGGGCACTGAAGCTTTCTTT.

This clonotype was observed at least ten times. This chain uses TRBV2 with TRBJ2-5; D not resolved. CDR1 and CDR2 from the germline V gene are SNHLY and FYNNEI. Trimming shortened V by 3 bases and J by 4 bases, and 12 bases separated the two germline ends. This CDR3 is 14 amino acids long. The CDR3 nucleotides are TGTGCCAGCAGTGACCGTCCGGTCGGAGAGACCCAGTACTTC. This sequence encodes CASSDRPVGETQYF.

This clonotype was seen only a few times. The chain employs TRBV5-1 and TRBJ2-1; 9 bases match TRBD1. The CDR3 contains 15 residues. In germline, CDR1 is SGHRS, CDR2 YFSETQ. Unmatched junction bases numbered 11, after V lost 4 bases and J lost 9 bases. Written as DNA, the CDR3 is TGCGCCAGCAGCCCCACAGGGGGCGATAGGGGTGAGCAGTTCTTC. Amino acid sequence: CASSPTGGDRGEQFF. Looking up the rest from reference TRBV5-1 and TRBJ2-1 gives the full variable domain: KAGVTQTPRYLIKTRGQQVTLSCSPISGHRSVSWYQQTPGQGLQFLFEYFSETQRNKGNFPGRFSGRQFSNSRSEMNVSTLELGDSALYLCASSPTGGDRGEQFFGPGTRLTVL.

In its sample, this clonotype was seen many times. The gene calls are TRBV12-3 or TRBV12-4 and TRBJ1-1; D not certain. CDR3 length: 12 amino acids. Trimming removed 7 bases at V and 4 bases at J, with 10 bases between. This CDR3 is CASTPWGTEAFF. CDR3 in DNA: TGTGCCAGCACCCCGTGGGGCACTGAAGCTTTCTTT.

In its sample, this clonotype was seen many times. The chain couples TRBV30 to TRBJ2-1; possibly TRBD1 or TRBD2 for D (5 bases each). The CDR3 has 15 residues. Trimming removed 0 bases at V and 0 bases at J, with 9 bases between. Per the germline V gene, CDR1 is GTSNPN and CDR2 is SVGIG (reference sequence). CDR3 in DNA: TGTGCCTGGAGTGTAAAGGGGAGCTCCTACAATGAGCAGTTCTTC. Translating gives CAWSVKGSSYNEQFF. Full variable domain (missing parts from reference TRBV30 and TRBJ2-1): SQTIHQWPATLVQPVGSPLSLECTVEGTSNPNLYWYRQAAGRGLQLLFYSVGIGQISSEVPQNLSASRPQDRQFILSSKKLLLSDSGFYLCAWSVKGSSYNEQFFGPGTRLTVL.

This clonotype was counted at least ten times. Here the CDR3 DNA reads TGTGCCAGCAGCCAAATCCCTGCCGGACGCACTGAAGCTTTCTTT. Its protein product is CASSQIPAGRTEAFF. V and J are TRBV3-1 and TRBJ1-1; D is uncertain. Trimming removed 2 bases from V and 4 bases from J, with 14 bases in between. In germline, CDR1 is LGHDT, CDR2 YNNKEL (reference sequence). This CDR3 comprises 15 residues.

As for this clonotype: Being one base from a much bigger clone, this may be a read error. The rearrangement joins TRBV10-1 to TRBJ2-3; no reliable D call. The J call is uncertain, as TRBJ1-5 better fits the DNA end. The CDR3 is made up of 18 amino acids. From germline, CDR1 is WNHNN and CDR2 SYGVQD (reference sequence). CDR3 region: CASSDLTSGSLSTDTQHF. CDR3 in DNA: TGCGCCAGCAGTGACCTGACTAGCGGGAGCCTTAGCACAGATACGCAGCATTTT.

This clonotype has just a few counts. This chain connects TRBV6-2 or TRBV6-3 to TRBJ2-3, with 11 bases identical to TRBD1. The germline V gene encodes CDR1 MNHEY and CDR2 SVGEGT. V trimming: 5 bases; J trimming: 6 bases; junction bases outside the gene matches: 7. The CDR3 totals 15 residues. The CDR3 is CASSRRDRGMDTQYF. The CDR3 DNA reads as TGTGCCAGCAGTCGCCGGGACAGGGGGATGGATACGCAGTATTTT.

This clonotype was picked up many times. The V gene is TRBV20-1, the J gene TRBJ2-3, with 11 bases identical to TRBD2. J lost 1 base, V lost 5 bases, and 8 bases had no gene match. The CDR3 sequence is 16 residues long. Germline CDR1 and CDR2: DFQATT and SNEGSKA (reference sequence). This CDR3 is CSAGTSGARGTDTQYF. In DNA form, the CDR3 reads TGCAGTGCTGGGACTAGCGGAGCCAGGGGCACAGATACGCAGTATTTT.

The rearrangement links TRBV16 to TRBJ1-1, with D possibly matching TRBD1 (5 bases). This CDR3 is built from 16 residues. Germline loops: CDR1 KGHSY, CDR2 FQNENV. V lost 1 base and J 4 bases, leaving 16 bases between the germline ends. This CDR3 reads CASSQFRAGGGTEAFF. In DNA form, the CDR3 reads TGTGCCAGCAGCCAATTCAGGGCCGGTGGGGGCACTGAAGCTTTCTTT.

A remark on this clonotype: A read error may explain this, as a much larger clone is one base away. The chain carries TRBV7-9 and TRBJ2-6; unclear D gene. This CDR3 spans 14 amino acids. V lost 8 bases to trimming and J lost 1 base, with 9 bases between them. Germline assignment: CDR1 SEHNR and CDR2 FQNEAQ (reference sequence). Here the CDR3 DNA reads TGTGCCAGCGGCCCCTCATCTGGGGCCAACGTCCTGACTTTC. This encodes CASGPSSGANVLTF.

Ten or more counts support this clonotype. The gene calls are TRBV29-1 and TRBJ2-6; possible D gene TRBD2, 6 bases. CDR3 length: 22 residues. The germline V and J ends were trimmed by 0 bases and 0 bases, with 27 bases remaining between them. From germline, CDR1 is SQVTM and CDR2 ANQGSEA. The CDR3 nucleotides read TGCAGCGTTGAAGATCTTTGGGCAGGGACTCCCCCAACCCTCTCTGGGGCCAACGTCCTGACTTTC. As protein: CSVEDLWAGTPPTLSGANVLTF.

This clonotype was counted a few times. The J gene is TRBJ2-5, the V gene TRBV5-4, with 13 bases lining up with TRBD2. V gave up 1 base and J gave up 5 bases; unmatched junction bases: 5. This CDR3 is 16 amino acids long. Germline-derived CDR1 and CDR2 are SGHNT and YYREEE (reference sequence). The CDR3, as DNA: TGTGCCAGCAGCTTGAGGACTAGCGGGAGTGGGGAGACCCAGTACTTC. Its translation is CASSLRTSGSGETQYF.

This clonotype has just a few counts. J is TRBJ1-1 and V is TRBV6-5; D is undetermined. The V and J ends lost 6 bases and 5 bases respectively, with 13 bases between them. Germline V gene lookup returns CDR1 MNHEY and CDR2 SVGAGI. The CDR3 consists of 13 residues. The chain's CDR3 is CASSENFGTEAFF. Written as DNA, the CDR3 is TGTGCCAGCAGCGAAAACTTCGGGACTGAAGCTTTCTTT.

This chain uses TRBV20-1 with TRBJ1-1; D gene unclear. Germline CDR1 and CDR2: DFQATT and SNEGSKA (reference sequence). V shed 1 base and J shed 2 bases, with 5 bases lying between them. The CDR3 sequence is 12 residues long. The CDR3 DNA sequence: TGCAGTGCTAGAGTTCGCAACACTGAAGCTTTCTTT. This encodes CSARVRNTEAFF.

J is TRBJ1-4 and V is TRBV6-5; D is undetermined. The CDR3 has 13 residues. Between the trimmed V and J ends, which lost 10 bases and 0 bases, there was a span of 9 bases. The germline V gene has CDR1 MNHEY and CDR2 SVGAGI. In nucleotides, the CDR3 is TGTGCCACCCATTCCCCAACTAATGAAAAACTGTTTTTT. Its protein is CATHSPTNEKLFF.

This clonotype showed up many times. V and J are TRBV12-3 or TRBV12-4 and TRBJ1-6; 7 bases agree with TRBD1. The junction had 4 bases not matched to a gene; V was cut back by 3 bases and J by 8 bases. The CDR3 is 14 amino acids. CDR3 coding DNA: TGTGCCAGCAGTTTCCGACAGGGACATTCACCCCTCCACTTT. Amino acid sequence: CASSFRQGHSPLHF.

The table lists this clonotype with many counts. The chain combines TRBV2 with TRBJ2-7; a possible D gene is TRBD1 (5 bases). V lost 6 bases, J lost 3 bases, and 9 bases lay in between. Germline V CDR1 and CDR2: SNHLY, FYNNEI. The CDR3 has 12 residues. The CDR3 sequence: CASRTDYYEQYF. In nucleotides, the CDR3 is TGTGCCAGCAGGACAGATTACTACGAGCAGTACTTC. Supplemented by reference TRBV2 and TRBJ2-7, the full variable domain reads EPEVTQTPSHQVTQMGQEVILRCVPISNHLYFYWYRQILGQKVEFLVSFYNNEISEKSEIFDDQFSVERPDGSNFTLKIRSTKLEDSAMYFCASRTDYYEQYFGPGTRLTVT.

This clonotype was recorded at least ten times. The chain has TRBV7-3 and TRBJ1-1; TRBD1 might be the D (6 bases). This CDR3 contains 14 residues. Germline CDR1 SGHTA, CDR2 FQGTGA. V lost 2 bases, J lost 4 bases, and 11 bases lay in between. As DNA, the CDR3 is TGTGCCAGCAGCTTAGGGGGCCCAGGCACTGAAGCTTTCTTT. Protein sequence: CASSLGGPGTEAFF.

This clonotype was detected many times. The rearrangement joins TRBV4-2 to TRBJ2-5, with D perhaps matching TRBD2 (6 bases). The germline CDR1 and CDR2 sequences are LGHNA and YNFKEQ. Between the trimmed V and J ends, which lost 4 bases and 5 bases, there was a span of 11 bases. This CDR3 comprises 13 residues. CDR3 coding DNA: TGTGCCAGCAGCCCTCGGGGGACGGAGACCCAGTACTTC. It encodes CASSPRGTETQYF.

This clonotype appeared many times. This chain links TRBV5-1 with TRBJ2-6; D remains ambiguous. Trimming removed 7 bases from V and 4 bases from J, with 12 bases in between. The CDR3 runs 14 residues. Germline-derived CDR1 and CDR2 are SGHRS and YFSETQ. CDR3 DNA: TGCGCCAGCGCCGTAGACTCGGGGGCCAACGTCCTGACTTTC. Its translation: CASAVDSGANVLTF.

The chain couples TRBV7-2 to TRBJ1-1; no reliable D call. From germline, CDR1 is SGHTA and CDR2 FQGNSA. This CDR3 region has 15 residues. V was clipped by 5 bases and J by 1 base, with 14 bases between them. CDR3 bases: TGTGCCAGCAGCCCGCAAAGCGTGACGAACACTGAAGCTTTCTTT. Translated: CASSPQSVTNTEAFF.

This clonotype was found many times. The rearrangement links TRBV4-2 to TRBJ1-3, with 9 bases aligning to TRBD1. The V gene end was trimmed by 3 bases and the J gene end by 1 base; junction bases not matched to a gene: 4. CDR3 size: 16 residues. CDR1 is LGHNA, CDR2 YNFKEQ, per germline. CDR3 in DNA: TGTGCCAGCAGCCACCCGGGACAGGGTTCTGGAAACACCATATATTTT. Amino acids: CASSHPGQGSGNTIYF.